This is a list of T cell receptor beta chains from one sample in a study of vaccination and CD4 T cells after COVID-19. TCRdb fed the PCR reads into MiXCR, producing one record per CDR3 protein. The profile shows 8,000 or so distinct CDR3 sequences, 20% to 25% of them singletons. The antigens for these receptors are not known. This specimen was CD4+ T cells from blood, cultured in vitro, taken after SARS-CoV-2 vaccination. Receptors were obtained from a human donor who had recovered from COVID-19. Each CDR3 is given with its conserved first and last residue.

j_gene	v_gene	CDR3aa
TRBJ2-7	TRBV29-1	CSVEDRGRGNYYEQYF
TRBJ2-1	TRBV28	CASSLIIGLAGEQFF
TRBJ2-3	TRBV20-1	CSARDPGQGSTDTQYF
TRBJ2-5	TRBV28	CASRKTGAQETQYF
TRBJ2-6	TRBV4-2	CASSSRHPGANVLTF
TRBJ2-7	TRBV20-1	CSARDPGTSAYEQYF
TRBJ1-6	TRBV28	CASISAGGHSPLHF
TRBJ1-1	TRBV7-9	CASTKLVVGGDTEAFF
TRBJ1-5	TRBV19	CASSIGSQPQHF
TRBJ1-1	TRBV20-1	CSASRQGLNTEAFF
TRBJ2-5	TRBV7-2	CASSLSVTGVPETQYF
TRBJ2-1	TRBV27	CASSSRLRLAGENNEQFF
TRBJ2-5	TRBV20-1	CSARLPQETQYF
TRBJ2-7	TRBV19	CASSNRGAAYEQYF
TRBJ2-7	TRBV10-1	CASSVSPGQIRLAGYYEQYF
TRBJ2-7	TRBV18	CASSPPLAQDEQYF
TRBJ1-5	TRBV20-1	CSATGTGVPPQHF
TRBJ1-2	TRBV6-2/TRBV6-3	CASSYGDTPQDGYTF
TRBJ1-2	TRBV7-9	CASSLDTAGYTF
TRBJ1-1	TRBV19	CASSIVPGMNTEAFF
TRBJ2-1	TRBV7-9	CASSQGTAIHNEQFF
TRBJ2-1	TRBV7-9	CASSPGVAYNEQFF
TRBJ2-5	TRBV5-1	CASSGGNLETQYF
TRBJ2-1	TRBV20-1	CSLSGGDYNEQFF
TRBJ2-7	TRBV30	CAWSVFRDGLRGEQYF
TRBJ2-7	TRBV20-1	CSARYRGLSYEQYF
TRBJ1-2	TRBV5-1	CASSYDPVGGYTF
TRBJ2-7	TRBV14	CASSQEFLF
TRBJ2-7	TRBV20-1	CSAPKGGLTYEQYF
TRBJ1-6	TRBV20-1	CSARVWGAIADSPLHF
TRBJ1-2	TRBV18	CASSPASDSYGYTF
TRBJ2-7	TRBV20-1	CSARDRQGRQYF
TRBJ2-7	TRBV4-2	CASSQRASGGFEQYF
TRBJ2-7	TRBV28	CASSPQEYEQYF
TRBJ1-2	TRBV7-2	CASSPYWTYYGYTF
TRBJ2-7	TRBV6-1	CASSARQGSEQYF
TRBJ2-3	TRBV28	CASSPPGGVADTQYF
TRBJ1-2	TRBV11-3	CASSKDGTPYGYTF
TRBJ2-5	TRBV20-1	CSARPPAGKETQYF
TRBJ1-1	TRBV7-6	CASSPRGRGEVSGNTEAFF